This T cell receptor (beta chain) was captured in a study of response to subunit inactivated influenza vaccine (dated by TCRdb to the late 2010s). Regarding the research as a whole: Deep quantitative profiling of the T cell receptor repertoire was used in the study to follow responses to a trivalent subunit inactivated influenza vaccine.

Overall study outcomes, separate from this receptor: The authors suggested that each seasonal influenza vaccination may recruit only a limited number of new T cells.

From a lookup of the germline V gene (reference sequence), CDR1 and CDR2 are DFQATT and SNEGSKA. The CDR3 spans 13 residues, from the cysteine through the phenylalanine. CDR3 DNA only is kept here, 39 bases in frame from base 1. This clonotype occurred a few times. The antigen it binds to is not known. Germline and junction disagree at one end, which may indicate a read error. Library prep was done by RT-PCR. The instrument was an Illumina HiSeq 2500. TCRdb passed the public sequencing reads through fastp at Q25 and MiXCR, retaining productive beta sequences. Each CDR3 protein appears once, grouped with its most common genes and DNA. The sample records roughly 780,000 distinct CDR3 sequences, approximately 17% of which are singletons. The ten largest clones add up to 11% of the sample.

The chain couples TRBV20-1 to TRBJ2-7, with 10 bases matching TRBD1. The sequence was collected from a man aged 50-59 years who received an inactivated influenza vaccine. Donor details come from another sample of the same person, matched by shared clones. The source material was PBMCs from blood, sampled around 5 days after vaccination. The sequence in DNA is TGCAGTGCGAGAGACAGGGGGCAGTACGAGCAGTACTTC. This translates into CSARDRGQYEQYF.